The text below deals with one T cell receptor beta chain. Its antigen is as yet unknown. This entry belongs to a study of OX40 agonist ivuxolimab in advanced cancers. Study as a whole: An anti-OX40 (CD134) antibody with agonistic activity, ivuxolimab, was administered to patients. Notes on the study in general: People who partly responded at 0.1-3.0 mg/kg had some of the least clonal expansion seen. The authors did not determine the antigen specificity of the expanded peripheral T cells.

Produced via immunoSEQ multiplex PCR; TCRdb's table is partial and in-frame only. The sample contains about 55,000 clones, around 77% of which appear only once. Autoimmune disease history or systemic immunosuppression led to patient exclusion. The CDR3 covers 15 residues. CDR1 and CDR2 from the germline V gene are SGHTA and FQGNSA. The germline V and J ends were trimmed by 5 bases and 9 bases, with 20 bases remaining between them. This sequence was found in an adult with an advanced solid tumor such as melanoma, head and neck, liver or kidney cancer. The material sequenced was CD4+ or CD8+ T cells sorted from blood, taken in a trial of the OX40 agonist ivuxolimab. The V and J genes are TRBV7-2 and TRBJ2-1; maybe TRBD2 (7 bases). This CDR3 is CASSKEAGGLTEQFF. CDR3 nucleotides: TGTGCCAGCAGCAAAGAGGCCGGGGGGCTGACTGAGCAGTTCTTC.